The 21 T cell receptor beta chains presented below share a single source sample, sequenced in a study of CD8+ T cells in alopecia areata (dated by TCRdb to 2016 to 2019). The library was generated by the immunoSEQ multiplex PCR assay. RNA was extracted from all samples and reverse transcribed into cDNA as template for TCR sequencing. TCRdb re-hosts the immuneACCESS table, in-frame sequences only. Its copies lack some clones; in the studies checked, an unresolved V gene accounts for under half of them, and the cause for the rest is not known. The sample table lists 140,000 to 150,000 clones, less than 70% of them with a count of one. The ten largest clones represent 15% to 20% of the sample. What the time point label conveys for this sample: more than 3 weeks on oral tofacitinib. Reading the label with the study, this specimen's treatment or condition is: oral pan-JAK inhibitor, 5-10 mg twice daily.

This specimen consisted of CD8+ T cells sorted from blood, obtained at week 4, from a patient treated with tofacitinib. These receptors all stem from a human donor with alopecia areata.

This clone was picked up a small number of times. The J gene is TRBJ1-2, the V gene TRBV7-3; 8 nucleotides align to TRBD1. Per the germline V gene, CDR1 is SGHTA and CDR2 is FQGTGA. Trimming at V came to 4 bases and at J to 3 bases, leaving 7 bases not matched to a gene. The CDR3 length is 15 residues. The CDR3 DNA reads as TGTGCCAGCAGCTCCAGACAGGGGATTGACTATGGCTACACCTTC. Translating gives CASSSRQGIDYGYTF.

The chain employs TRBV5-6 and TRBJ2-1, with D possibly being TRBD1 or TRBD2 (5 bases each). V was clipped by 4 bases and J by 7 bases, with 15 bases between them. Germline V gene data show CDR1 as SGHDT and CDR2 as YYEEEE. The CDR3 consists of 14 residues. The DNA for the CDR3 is TGTGCCAGCAGCCAACCCGGGACGCCAAATGAGCAGTTCTTC. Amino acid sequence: CASSQPGTPNEQFF.

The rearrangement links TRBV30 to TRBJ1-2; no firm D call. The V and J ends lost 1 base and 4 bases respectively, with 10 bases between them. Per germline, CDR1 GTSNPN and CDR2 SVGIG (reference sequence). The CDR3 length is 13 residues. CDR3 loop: CAWSARPPYGYTF. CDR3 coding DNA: TGTGCCTGGAGTGCACGTCCCCCCTATGGCTACACCTTC.

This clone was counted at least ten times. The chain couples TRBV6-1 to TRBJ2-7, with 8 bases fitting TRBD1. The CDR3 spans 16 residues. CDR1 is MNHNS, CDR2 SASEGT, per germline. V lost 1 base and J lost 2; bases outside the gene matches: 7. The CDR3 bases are TGTGCCAGCAGTGAAGGGACAGGGCCCGCAACCTACGAGCAGTACTTC. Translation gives CASSEGTGPATYEQYF.

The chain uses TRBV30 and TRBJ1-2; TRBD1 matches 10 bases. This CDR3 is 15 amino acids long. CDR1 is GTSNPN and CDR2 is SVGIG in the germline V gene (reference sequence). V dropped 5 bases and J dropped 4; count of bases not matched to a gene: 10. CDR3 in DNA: TGTGCCTGGCAGAAACCCGGGACAGGGGTCTATGGCTACACCTTC. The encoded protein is CAWQKPGTGVYGYTF.

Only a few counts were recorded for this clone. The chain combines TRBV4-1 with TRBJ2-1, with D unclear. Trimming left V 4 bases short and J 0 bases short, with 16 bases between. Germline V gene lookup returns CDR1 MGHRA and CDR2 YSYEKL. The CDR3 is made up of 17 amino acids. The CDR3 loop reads CASSRPLPGSSYNEQFF. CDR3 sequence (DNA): TGCGCCAGCAGCCGGCCTTTACCCGGAAGCTCCTACAATGAGCAGTTCTTC.

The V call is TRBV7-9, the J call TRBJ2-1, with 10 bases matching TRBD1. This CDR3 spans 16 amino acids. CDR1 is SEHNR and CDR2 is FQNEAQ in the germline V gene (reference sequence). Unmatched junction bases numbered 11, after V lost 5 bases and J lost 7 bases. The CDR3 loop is CASSGQGTGVDNEQFF. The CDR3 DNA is TGTGCCAGCAGCGGACAGGGGACAGGGGTTGATAATGAGCAGTTCTTC.

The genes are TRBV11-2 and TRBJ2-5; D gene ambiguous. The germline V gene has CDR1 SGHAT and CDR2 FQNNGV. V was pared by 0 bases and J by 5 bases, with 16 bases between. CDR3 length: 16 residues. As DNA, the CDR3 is TGTGCCAGCAGCTTAGACGGTACCTGGGGTGTGGAGACCCAGTACTTC. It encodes CASSLDGTWGVETQYF.

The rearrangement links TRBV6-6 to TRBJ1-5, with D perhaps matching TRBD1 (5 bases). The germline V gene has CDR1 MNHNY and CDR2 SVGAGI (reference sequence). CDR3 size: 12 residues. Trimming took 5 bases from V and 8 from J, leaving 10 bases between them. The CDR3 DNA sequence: TGTGCCAGCAGTCAGGGTTGGGAGCCCCAGCATTTT. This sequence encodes CASSQGWEPQHF.

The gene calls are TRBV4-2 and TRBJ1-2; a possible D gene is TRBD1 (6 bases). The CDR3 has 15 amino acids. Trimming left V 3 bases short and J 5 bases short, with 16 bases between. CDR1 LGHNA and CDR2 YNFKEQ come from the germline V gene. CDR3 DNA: TGTGCCAGCAGCCACCTAAGGGGGGGTTTTTATGGCTACACCTTC. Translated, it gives CASSHLRGGFYGYTF.

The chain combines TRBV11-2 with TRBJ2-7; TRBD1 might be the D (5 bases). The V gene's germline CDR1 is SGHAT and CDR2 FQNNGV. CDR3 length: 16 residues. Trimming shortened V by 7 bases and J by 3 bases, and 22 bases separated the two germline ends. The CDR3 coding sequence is TGTGCCAGCAACAACCTAATCAGGGATGGGAACTACGAGCAGTACTTC. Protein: CASNNLIRDGNYEQYF.

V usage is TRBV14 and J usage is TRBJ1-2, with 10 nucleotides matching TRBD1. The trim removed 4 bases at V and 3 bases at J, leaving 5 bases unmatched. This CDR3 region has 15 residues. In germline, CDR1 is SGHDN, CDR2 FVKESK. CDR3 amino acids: CASSPRDRGYYGYTF. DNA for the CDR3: TGTGCCAGCAGCCCCCGGGACAGGGGATACTATGGCTACACCTTC.

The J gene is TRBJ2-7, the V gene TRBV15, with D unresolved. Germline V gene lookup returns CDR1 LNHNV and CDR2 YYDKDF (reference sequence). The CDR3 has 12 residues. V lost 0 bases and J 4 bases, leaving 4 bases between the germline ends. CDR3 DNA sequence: TGTGCCACCAGCAGAGAGGAATACGAGCAGTACTTC. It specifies CATSREEYEQYF.

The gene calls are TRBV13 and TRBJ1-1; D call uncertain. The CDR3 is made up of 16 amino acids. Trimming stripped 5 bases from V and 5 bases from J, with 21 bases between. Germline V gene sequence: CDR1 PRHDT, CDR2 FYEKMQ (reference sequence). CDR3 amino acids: CASSREGHAEYTEAFF. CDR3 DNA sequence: TGTGCCAGCAGCCGCGAGGGCCACGCCGAGTATACTGAAGCTTTCTTT.

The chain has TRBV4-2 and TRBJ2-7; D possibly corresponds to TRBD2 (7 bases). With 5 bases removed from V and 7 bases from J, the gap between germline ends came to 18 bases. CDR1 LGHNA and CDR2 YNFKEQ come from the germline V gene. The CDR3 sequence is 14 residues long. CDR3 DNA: TGTGCCAGCAGCTCCCGGGACGGGGGGCGGGAGCAGTACTTC. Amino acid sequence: CASSSRDGGREQYF.

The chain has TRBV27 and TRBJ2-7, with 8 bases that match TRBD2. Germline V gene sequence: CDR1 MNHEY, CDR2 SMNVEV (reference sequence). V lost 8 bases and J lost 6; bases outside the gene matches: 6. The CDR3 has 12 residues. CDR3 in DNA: TGTGCCAGCTCGGGGGGGAGCGCCGAGCAGTACTTC. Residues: CASSGGSAEQYF.

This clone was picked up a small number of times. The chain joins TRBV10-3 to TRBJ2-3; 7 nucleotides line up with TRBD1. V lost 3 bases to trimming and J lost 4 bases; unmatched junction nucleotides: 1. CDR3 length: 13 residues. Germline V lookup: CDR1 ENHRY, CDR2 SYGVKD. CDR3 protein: CAISDTGADTQYF. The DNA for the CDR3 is TGTGCCATCAGTGACACAGGGGCAGATACGCAGTATTTT.

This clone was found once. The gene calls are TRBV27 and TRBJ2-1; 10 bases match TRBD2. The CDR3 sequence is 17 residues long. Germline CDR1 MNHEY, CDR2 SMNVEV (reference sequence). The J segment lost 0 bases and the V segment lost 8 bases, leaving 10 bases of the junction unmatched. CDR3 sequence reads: CASPGLAGASSYNEQFF. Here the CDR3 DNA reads TGTGCCAGCCCGGGGCTAGCGGGGGCCAGCTCCTACAATGAGCAGTTCTTC.

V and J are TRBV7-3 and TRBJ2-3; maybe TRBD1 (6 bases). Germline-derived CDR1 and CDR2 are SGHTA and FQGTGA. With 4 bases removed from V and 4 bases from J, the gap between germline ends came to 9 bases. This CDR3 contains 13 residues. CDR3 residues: CASSWGPSDTQYF. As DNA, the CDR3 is TGTGCCAGCAGCTGGGGGCCCTCAGATACGCAGTATTTT.

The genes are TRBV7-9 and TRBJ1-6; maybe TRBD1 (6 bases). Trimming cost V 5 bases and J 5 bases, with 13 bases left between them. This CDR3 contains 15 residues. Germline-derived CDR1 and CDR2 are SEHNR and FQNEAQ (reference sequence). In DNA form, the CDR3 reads TGTGCCAGCAGCCCCTGGGACACTGATAATTCACCCCTCCACTTT. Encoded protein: CASSPWDTDNSPLHF.

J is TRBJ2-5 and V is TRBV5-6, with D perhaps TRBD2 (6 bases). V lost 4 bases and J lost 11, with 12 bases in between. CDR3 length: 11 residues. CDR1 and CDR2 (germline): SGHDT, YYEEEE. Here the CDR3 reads CASSVGLNQYF. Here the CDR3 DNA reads TGTGCCAGCAGCGTTGGACTAAATCAGTACTTC.